The 22 T cell receptor beta chains in this list originate from one sample, sequenced in a study of blood T cell repertoires in COVID-19. The assay was immunoSEQ multiplex PCR, and TCRdb's table has in-frame clones only and misses some. The repertoire has around 250,000 clones, about 86% of them found once; the top ten carry 3.6%. Sequences were obtained from peripheral blood. These receptors were taken from a man between 18 and 29 years old with active or convalescent COVID-19.

The count of this clone is one. The gene calls are TRBV28 and TRBJ1-5, with D possibly being TRBD1 (5 bases). V was shortened by 3 bases and J by 9 bases, with 6 bases between the two germline ends. The germline gives CDR1 MDHEN, CDR2 SYDVKM. The length of the CDR3 is 11 residues. Written as DNA, the CDR3 is TGTGCCAGCAGTTTTAGGGGGCCCCAGCATTTT. Protein sequence: CASSFRGPQHF.

In its sample, this clone was seen a few times. The V and J genes are TRBV3-1 (or the pseudogene TRBV3-2) and TRBJ1-4; a possible D gene is TRBD1 (5 bases). Germline assignment: CDR1 LGHDT and CDR2 YNNKEL (reference sequence). The CDR3 has 18 amino acids. Trimming pared 0 bases from V and 8 bases from J, leaving 22 bases between. The CDR3 sequence: CASSQDVRGRIQGEKLFF. CDR3 bases: TGTGCCAGCAGCCAAGATGTTAGGGGTCGGATCCAAGGCGAAAAACTGTTTTTT.

This clone was observed a single time. V and J are TRBV2 and TRBJ2-1, with TRBD2 matching 12 bases. The CDR3 runs to 13 residues. V lost 10 bases, J lost 3 bases, and 1 base stayed unmatched. CDR1 is SNHLY and CDR2 is FYNNEI in the germline V gene. DNA for the CDR3: TGTGCCATACTAGCGGGGGGCTACAATGAGCAGTTCTTC. Translating it yields CAILAGGYNEQFF.

The gene calls are TRBV30 and TRBJ2-5, with 7 bases matching TRBD1. The CDR3 contains 16 residues. Trimming cost V 5 bases and J 6 bases; bases outside gene matches: 18. Germline assignment: CDR1 GTSNPN and CDR2 SVGIG (reference sequence). CDR3 nucleotide sequence: TGTGCCTGGGGTTTCCGGGACAGTCACTCAAGGCAGACCCAGTACTTC. Its protein is CAWGFRDSHSRQTQYF.

This rearrangement joins TRBV28 to TRBJ2-5; 13 bases agree with TRBD2. Germline assignment: CDR1 MDHEN and CDR2 SYDVKM. V dropped 5 bases and J dropped 5; count of bases not matched to a gene: 8. CDR3 size: 16 residues. CDR3 amino acids: CASSRRLAGGLETQYF. The CDR3 DNA sequence: TGTGCCAGCAGTCGTCGACTAGCGGGGGGCCTGGAGACCCAGTACTTC.

The chain joins TRBV2 to TRBJ2-1; TRBD2 aligns across 7 bases. The germline CDR1 and CDR2 sequences are SNHLY and FYNNEI. CDR3 length: 13 amino acids. V lost 8 bases and J lost 2; bases outside the gene matches: 3. CDR3 amino acids: CASLAVTYNEQFF. In DNA, the CDR3 is TGTGCCAGCCTAGCGGTCACCTACAATGAGCAGTTCTTC.

The gene calls are TRBV24-1 and TRBJ1-2; D is possibly TRBD1 (6 bases). The CDR3 has 13 amino acids. V dropped 12 bases and J dropped 2 bases, with 15 bases sitting between them. Germline V gene lookup returns CDR1 KGHDR and CDR2 SFDVKD. CDR3 DNA: TGTGCCCCCTGGACAGCCCTAAACTATGGCTACACCTTC. It specifies CAPWTALNYGYTF.

The rearrangement joins TRBV2 to TRBJ2-5, with 7 bases matching TRBD1. The CDR3 sequence is 16 residues long. J lost 1 base, V lost 3 bases, and 8 bases had no gene match. Germline loops: CDR1 SNHLY, CDR2 FYNNEI. CDR3: CASSEDLWDSQETQYF. CDR3 sequence (DNA): TGTGCCAGCAGTGAGGACCTTTGGGACAGCCAAGAGACCCAGTACTTC.

The V gene is TRBV3-1 (or the pseudogene TRBV3-2), the J gene TRBJ1-1, with 7 positions matching TRBD1. CDR3 length: 13 residues. Germline V gives CDR1 LGHDT, CDR2 YNNKEL (reference sequence). With V trimmed by 4 bases and J by 3 bases, 2 bases remained unmatched. CDR3 residues: CASSLGTDTEAFF. The CDR3 DNA sequence: TGTGCCAGCAGCCTCGGGACAGACACTGAAGCTTTCTTT.

The V call is TRBV28, the J call TRBJ1-3; 10 bases map to TRBD1. J was trimmed by 2 bases and V by 1 base; bases with no gene match: 2. Looked up from germline, CDR1 is MDHEN and CDR2 is SYDVKM. The CDR3 has 16 amino acids. The chain's CDR3 is CASSLFGQGAGNTIYF. CDR3 nucleotides: TGTGCCAGCAGTTTATTTGGACAGGGGGCTGGAAACACCATATATTTT.

The V call is TRBV19, the J call TRBJ2-7; 10 nucleotides align to TRBD1. Per germline, CDR1 LNHDA and CDR2 SQIVND (reference sequence). V lost 5 bases and J lost 7; bases outside the gene matches: 11. CDR3 length: 15 amino acids. CDR3 coding DNA: TGTGCCAGTAGTTGGCGGACAGGGGGTCCACCGGAGCAGTACTTC. It codes for CASSWRTGGPPEQYF.

The rearrangement joins TRBV5-4 to TRBJ1-1, with TRBD1 as a possible D gene (5 bases). The CDR3 extends over 12 amino acids. Germline assignment: CDR1 SGHNT and CDR2 YYREEE (reference sequence). V lost 7 bases and J lost 0, with 7 bases in between. The CDR3, as DNA: TGTGCCAGCGGGGCACTGAACACTGAAGCTTTCTTT. This encodes CASGALNTEAFF.

The chain joins TRBV5-1 to TRBJ1-5; TRBD1 aligns across 7 bases. Germline loops: CDR1 SGHRS, CDR2 YFSETQ. The V segment lost 4 bases and the J segment 5 bases; nucleotides outside the gene matches: 6. There are 14 residues in the CDR3. The CDR3 here is CASSPGQADQPQHF. The CDR3 DNA follows: TGCGCCAGCAGCCCTGGACAGGCCGATCAGCCCCAGCATTTT. Using reference TRBV5-1 and TRBJ1-5 for the parts outside the CDR3, the full variable domain is KAGVTQTPRYLIKTRGQQVTLSCSPISGHRSVSWYQQTPGQGLQFLFEYFSETQRNKGNFPGRFSGRQFSNSRSEMNVSTLELGDSALYLCASSPGQADQPQHFGDGTRLSIL.

The V gene is TRBV4-2, the J gene TRBJ2-7; 7 bases align to TRBD1. The CDR3 sequence is 14 residues long. Germline V gene sequence: CDR1 LGHNA, CDR2 YNFKEQ. J gave up 7 bases and V 2 bases, and 8 bases lay outside the gene matches. Here the CDR3 reads CASSQLRTGGEQYF. In nucleotides, the CDR3 is TGTGCCAGCAGCCAACTGAGGACAGGCGGAGAGCAGTACTTC.

The chain is built from TRBV5-8 and TRBJ1-4, with D perhaps TRBD1 (6 bases). CDR1 SGHTS and CDR2 YDEGEE come from the germline V gene. CDR3 length equals 16 residues. The germline V and J ends were trimmed by 0 bases and 5 bases, with 14 bases remaining between them. The CDR3 DNA reads as TGTGCCAGCAGCTTGGGGCAGGGGCTGGGGAATGAAAAACTGTTTTTT. The encoded protein is CASSLGQGLGNEKLFF.

The chain employs TRBV30 and TRBJ2-3, with 7 bases that match TRBD2. Germline CDR1 and CDR2: GTSNPN and SVGIG (reference sequence). CDR3 length: 12 residues. Germline trimming cut 4 bases from V and 5 bases from J; bases unmatched to any gene: 3. The CDR3 protein is CAWTAGEDTQYF. The DNA of the CDR3 is TGTGCCTGGACTGCGGGGGAAGATACGCAGTATTTT.

V and J are TRBV28 and TRBJ2-3; 10 bases are a match to TRBD1. V lost 6 bases, J lost 3 bases, and 3 bases stayed unmatched. This CDR3 contains 14 residues. CDR1 is MDHEN and CDR2 is SYDVKM in the germline V gene. The CDR3 DNA reads TGTGCCAGCAGCCCGGACAGGGGGACAGATACGCAGTATTTT. Translating it yields CASSPDRGTDTQYF.

The V call is TRBV30, the J call TRBJ2-7; 9 nucleotides line up with TRBD2. The CDR3 covers 14 residues. CDR1 and CDR2 from the germline V gene are GTSNPN and SVGIG (reference sequence). Unmatched junction bases numbered 6, after V lost 4 bases and J lost 2 bases. CDR3 residues: CAWNRAGGPYEQYF. The CDR3 bases are TGTGCCTGGAACCGCGCGGGAGGGCCCTACGAGCAGTACTTC.

V and J are TRBV6-5 and TRBJ1-5, with 8 bases lining up with TRBD1. The CDR3 has 15 residues. J lost 6 bases, V lost 0 bases, and 4 bases had no gene match. Germline CDR1 MNHEY, CDR2 SVGAGI. The CDR3 sequence is CASSYSSGGGQPQHF. The CDR3 DNA reads as TGTGCCAGCAGTTACTCATCAGGGGGCGGTCAGCCCCAGCATTTT.

The chain is built from TRBV7-9 and TRBJ2-2; perhaps TRBD2 as D (5 bases). V was pared by 4 bases and J by 3 bases, with 12 bases between. CDR3 length equals 15 residues. Germline loops: CDR1 SEHNR, CDR2 FQNEAQ (reference sequence). The DNA of the CDR3 is TGTGCCAGCAGCTCCCCCGGACTTTACACCGGGGAGCTGTTTTTT. It codes for CASSSPGLYTGELFF.

The chain recombines TRBV5-1 with TRBJ2-1; 10 positions match TRBD2. Unmatched junction bases numbered 15, after V lost 5 bases and J lost 10 bases. This CDR3 has 16 amino acids. Germline CDR1 is SGHRS and CDR2 is YFSETQ. The CDR3 protein is CASRTSGLPNPREQFF. CDR3 nucleotide sequence: TGCGCCAGCAGGACTAGCGGGTTGCCGAATCCTAGGGAGCAGTTCTTC. Together with reference TRBV5-1 and TRBJ2-1, the CDR3 gives the full variable domain: KAGVTQTPRYLIKTRGQQVTLSCSPISGHRSVSWYQQTPGQGLQFLFEYFSETQRNKGNFPGRFSGRQFSNSRSEMNVSTLELGDSALYLCASRTSGLPNPREQFFGPGTRLTVL.

V is TRBV15 and J is TRBJ1-6; tentatively, D is TRBD1 (5 bases). Germline V gene lookup returns CDR1 LNHNV and CDR2 YYDKDF (reference sequence). Trimming removed 0 bases from V and 10 bases from J, with 13 bases in between. This CDR3 has 15 residues. In DNA, the CDR3 is TGTGCCACCAGCAGAGATATAGGGGCGGCGTCACCCCTCCACTTT. It specifies CATSRDIGAASPLHF.